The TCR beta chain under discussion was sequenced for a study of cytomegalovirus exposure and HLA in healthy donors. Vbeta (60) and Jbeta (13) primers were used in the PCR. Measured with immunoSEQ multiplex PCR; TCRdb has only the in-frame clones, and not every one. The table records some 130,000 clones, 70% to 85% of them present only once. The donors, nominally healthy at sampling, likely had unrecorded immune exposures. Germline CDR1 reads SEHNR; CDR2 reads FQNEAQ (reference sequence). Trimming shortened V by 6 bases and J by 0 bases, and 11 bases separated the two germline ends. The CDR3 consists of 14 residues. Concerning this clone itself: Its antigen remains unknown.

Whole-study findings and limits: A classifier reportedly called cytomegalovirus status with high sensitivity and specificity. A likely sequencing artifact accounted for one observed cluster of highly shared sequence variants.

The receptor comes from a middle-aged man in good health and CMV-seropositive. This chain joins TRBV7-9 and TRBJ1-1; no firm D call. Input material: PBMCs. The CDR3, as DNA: TGTGCCAGCAGGAGGGCCGAAGTGAACACTGAAGCTTTCTTT. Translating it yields CASRRAEVNTEAFF.